These 23 T cell receptor beta chains share one sample of origin, sequenced in a study of T-cell reconstitution after alpha-beta-depleted transplantation in children (dated by TCRdb to about 2016). To prepare the library, PCR was applied. The sample was run on an Illumina HiSeq 2500. Molecular barcoding was employed in the preparation of TCR libraries, with unique molecular identifiers being used to normalize TCRbeta repertoire quantification. The raw public reads went through TCRdb reprocessing: fastp at Q25, MiXCR clone calling, in-frame beta chains kept. Every distinct CDR3 protein forms one entry, paired with its most common genes and DNA. The sample yields about 470,000 distinct CDR3 sequences; approximately 42% were counted once. The top ten constitute approximately 25% of the sample. The sample's treatment or condition, from its label and the paper: allogeneic hematopoietic cell transplantation with graft depleted of TCRalphabeta T cells and CD19 B cells.

The sequences come from PBMCs, collected before TCRalphabeta/CD19-depleted stem cell transplant. The receptor set was obtained from a girl under 10 years old with aplastic anemia, due to receive a stem cell transplant.

V and J are TRBV28 and TRBJ2-7; TRBD1 matches 8 bases. Germline V gives CDR1 MDHEN, CDR2 SYDVKM. The CDR3 sequence is 14 residues long. Trimming cost V 2 bases and J 7 bases; bases outside gene matches: 7. DNA for the CDR3: TGTGCCAGCAGTTTAGGGACAGGTCTCGGGGAGCAGTACTTC. Amino acid sequence: CASSLGTGLGEQYF.

J is TRBJ2-3 and V is TRBV20-1, with unresolved D. Trimming left V 1 base short and J 1 base short, with 12 bases between. CDR1 and CDR2 (germline): DFQATT, SNEGSKA (reference sequence). The CDR3 extends over 15 amino acids. The CDR3: CSARGNFDRTDTQYF. The CDR3 DNA reads as TGCAGTGCTAGAGGGAACTTTGACCGCACAGATACGCAGTATTTT.

This clonotype was counted at least ten times. The V and J genes are TRBV5-4 and TRBJ2-5; tentatively, D is TRBD1 (6 bases). Trimming shortened V by 1 base and J by 7 bases, and 29 bases separated the two germline ends. This CDR3 contains 19 residues. Germline-derived CDR1 and CDR2 are SGHNT and YYREEE (reference sequence). The DNA for the CDR3 is TGTGCCAGCAGCTTGCCCGCCGGGACACCACGGTATCCCGGGGTGACCCAGTACTTC. Its translation: CASSLPAGTPRYPGVTQYF. Looking up the rest from reference TRBV5-4 and TRBJ2-5 gives the full variable domain: ETGVTQSPTHLIKTRGQQVTLRCSSQSGHNTVSWYQQALGQGPQFIFQYYREEENGRGNFPPRFSGLQFPNYSSELNVNALELDDSALYLCASSLPAGTPRYPGVTQYFGPGTRLLVL.

J is TRBJ2-2 and V is TRBV4-1; tentative D call: TRBD2 (5 bases). V shed 4 bases and J shed 6 bases, with 15 bases lying between them. Germline-derived CDR1 and CDR2 are MGHRA and YSYEKL. The length of the CDR3 is 15 residues. Here the CDR3 DNA reads TGCGCCAGCAGCCTCGAGGCTTTGGGAGCCGGGGAGCTGTTTTTT. Amino acid sequence: CASSLEALGAGELFF.

The rearrangement links TRBV20-1 to TRBJ1-1; D gene unclear. V was shortened by 6 bases and J by 0 bases, with 11 bases between the two germline ends. The CDR3 spans 13 residues. CDR1 is DFQATT and CDR2 is SNEGSKA in the germline V gene (reference sequence). The CDR3 is CSALKGMNTEAFF. CDR3 DNA sequence: TGCAGTGCGCTGAAAGGGATGAACACTGAAGCTTTCTTT.

This clonotype has more than one count but fewer than ten. V usage is TRBV29-1 and J usage is TRBJ2-3; TRBD1 agrees at 10 bases. Unmatched junction bases numbered 4, after V lost 6 bases and J lost 1 base. Germline V CDR1 and CDR2: SQVTM, ANQGSEA. CDR3 length: 14 residues. CDR3 DNA: TGCAGCGTCGGGACAGGGGCTGGCACAGATACGCAGTATTTT. Its protein product is CSVGTGAGTDTQYF.

The chain uses TRBV20-1 and TRBJ2-3; tentatively, D is TRBD2 (6 bases). V lost 1 base and J lost 10, with 12 bases in between. The CDR3 totals 12 residues. From germline, CDR1 is DFQATT and CDR2 SNEGSKA (reference sequence). This CDR3 reads CSARAQGGPQYF. As DNA, the CDR3 is TGCAGTGCTAGAGCTCAGGGAGGACCGCAGTATTTT.

J is TRBJ2-1 and V is TRBV12-5, with 8 positions matching TRBD2. This CDR3 contains 16 residues. The V segment lost 6 bases and the J segment 4 bases; nucleotides outside the gene matches: 11. From germline, CDR1 is LGHNT and CDR2 FRNRAP. The CDR3 protein is CASGSASGSEYNEQFF. In DNA form, the CDR3 reads TGTGCTAGTGGGTCAGCTAGCGGGTCCGAGTACAATGAGCAGTTCTTC.

J is TRBJ1-2 and V is TRBV19, with D possibly matching TRBD1 (5 bases). In germline, CDR1 is LNHDA, CDR2 SQIVND (reference sequence). CDR3 length: 17 residues. V was trimmed by 4 bases and J by 2 bases, leaving 20 bases between them. The DNA for the CDR3 is TGTGCCAGTAGTACTACCGGGACGGGCCTGATGAACTATGGCTACACCTTC. Encoded protein: CASSTTGTGLMNYGYTF.

This clonotype was seen ten or more times. This rearrangement joins TRBV7-9 to TRBJ2-5, with D possibly being TRBD2 (5 bases). The V and J ends lost 7 bases and 4 bases respectively, with 13 bases between them. Germline V gives CDR1 SEHNR, CDR2 FQNEAQ (reference sequence). The CDR3 loop spans 13 amino acids. CDR3 nucleotide sequence: TGTGCCAGCAACCGGGGAGAGGGAGAGACCCAGTACTTC. Residues: CASNRGEGETQYF. Together with reference TRBV7-9 and TRBJ2-5, the CDR3 gives the full variable domain: DTGVSQNPRHKITKRGQNVTFRCDPISEHNRLYWYRQTLGQGPEFLTYFQNEAQLEKSRLLSDRFSAERPKGSFSTLEIQRTEQGDSAMYLCASNRGEGETQYFGPGTRLLVL.

In this sample, this clonotype turned up a few times. The CDR3 is CASSLRQGNTGELFF. The CDR3 DNA is TGTGCCAGTAGTTTGCGACAGGGTAACACCGGGGAGCTGTTTTTT. The chain employs TRBV19 and TRBJ2-2; 7 positions match TRBD1. The CDR3 is 15 amino acids. The germline V gene has CDR1 LNHDA and CDR2 SQIVND (reference sequence). Trimming took 5 bases from V and 2 from J; bases not matched to a gene: 5.

This clonotype was counted a few times. V is TRBV15 and J is TRBJ2-1; no reliable D call. Germline lookup yields CDR1 LNHNV and CDR2 YYDKDF (reference sequence). Trimming took off 0 bases at V and 2 bases at J, with 8 bases between the two ends. This CDR3 spans 15 amino acids. This CDR3 reads CATSRDPSAYNEQFF. As DNA, the CDR3 is TGTGCCACCAGCAGAGATCCCTCCGCCTACAATGAGCAGTTCTTC.

The sample holds a few counts of this clonotype. V usage is TRBV5-1 and J usage is TRBJ2-3; D might be TRBD2 (6 bases). The ends were cut back, 5 bases at V and 3 bases at J, with 16 bases in the middle. Germline CDR1 and CDR2: SGHRS and YFSETQ. The CDR3 extends over 15 amino acids. The CDR3 DNA follows: TGCGCCAGCAGACGGGAGACTAGTTCGACAGATACGCAGTATTTT. Amino acids: CASRRETSSTDTQYF.

The rearrangement links TRBV15 to TRBJ1-1; no clear D. V lost 0 bases and J 2 bases, leaving 4 bases between the germline ends. The CDR3 contains 13 residues. Germline assignment: CDR1 LNHNV and CDR2 YYDKDF (reference sequence). The DNA of the CDR3 is TGTGCCACCAGCAGAGATCCCAACACTGAAGCTTTCTTT. Encoded protein: CATSRDPNTEAFF. Looking up the rest from reference TRBV15 and TRBJ1-1 gives the full variable domain: DAMVIQNPRYQVTQFGKPVTLSCSQTLNHNVMYWYQQKSSQAPKLLFHYYDKDFNNEADTPDNFQSRRPNTSFCFLDIRSPGLGDTAMYLCATSRDPNTEAFFGQGTRLTVV.

The genes are TRBV6-2 or TRBV6-3 and TRBJ2-3; D uncertain. The V gene's germline CDR1 is MNHEY and CDR2 SVGEGT. The CDR3 has 15 residues. Trimming pared 5 bases from V and 2 bases from J, leaving 14 bases between. The CDR3 sequence is CASSTPVLNTDTQYF. The CDR3 nucleotides read TGTGCCAGCAGTACCCCGGTGTTGAACACAGATACGCAGTATTTT.

V gene TRBV11-2 combines with J gene TRBJ2-3; D gene ambiguous. The germline gives CDR1 SGHAT, CDR2 FQNNGV. V lost 8 bases to trimming and J lost 2 bases, with 14 bases between them. The CDR3 contains 14 residues. The CDR3 bases are TGTGCCAGCGGATCCGGCGCTTTCACAGATACGCAGTATTTT. Amino acids: CASGSGAFTDTQYF.

The chain carries TRBV20-1 and TRBJ2-1; 10 nucleotides align to TRBD2. The CDR3 length is 15 residues. The trim removed 6 bases at V and 2 bases at J, leaving 7 bases unmatched. In germline, CDR1 is DFQATT, CDR2 SNEGSKA (reference sequence). CDR3 DNA sequence: TGCAGTGCGACCGATCTAGCGGGGGCCTACAATGAGCAGTTCTTC. As protein: CSATDLAGAYNEQFF.

As for this clonotype: A much larger clone is a single base away; this may be a read error. V is TRBV2 and J is TRBJ1-2, with D unclear. The CDR3 covers 11 residues. The V gene's germline CDR1 is SNHLY and CDR2 FYNNEI. Trimming left V 7 bases short and J 6 bases short, with 9 bases between. The chain's CDR3 is CASMRTDGYTF. CDR3 in DNA: TGTGCCAGCATGCGGACGGATGGCTACACCTTC.

This clonotype appeared a few times. The V and J genes are TRBV6-1 and TRBJ1-3, with unresolved D. The CDR3 is made up of 15 amino acids. Trimming removed 4 bases from V and 0 bases from J, with 10 bases in between. Germline loops: CDR1 MNHNS, CDR2 SASEGT. CDR3 DNA: TGTGCCAGCAGTGGGCCCGCTAACTCTGGAAACACCATATATTTT. Protein sequence: CASSGPANSGNTIYF.

Note on this clonotype: Given a much more abundant clone one base away, this may be a read error. This likely comes from a read error, as the CDR3 has no conserved phenylalanine or tryptophan at its end. The V gene is TRBV5-5, the J gene TRBJ2-1; D may be TRBD2 (6 bases). This CDR3 is 16 amino acids long. Per germline, CDR1 SGHKS and CDR2 YYEKEE (reference sequence). Trimming shortened V by 4 bases and J by 0 bases, and 14 bases separated the two germline ends. CDR3 region: CASSGAGLSSYNEQFS. The CDR3 DNA follows: TGTGCCAGCAGCGGTGCGGGACTGAGCTCCTACAATGAGCAGTTCTCC.

As concerns this clonotype: A junction boundary mismatches the germline segment, possibly from a read error. The J gene is TRBJ1-1, the V gene TRBV7-2; no clear D. Germline V CDR1 and CDR2: SGHTA, FQGNSA. The CDR3 spans 14 residues. The CDR3 DNA follows: TGTGCCAACAGCTTAGGAAACGTCGGCTATGAAGCTTTCTTT. It codes for CANSLGNVGYEAFF.

At least ten counts were recorded for this clonotype. The gene calls are TRBV12-3 or TRBV12-4 and TRBJ2-7, with D unresolved. This CDR3 has 13 residues. V dropped 6 bases and J dropped 5 bases, with 14 bases sitting between them. CDR3 amino acids: CASSLSNIHEQYF. CDR3 in DNA: TGTGCCAGCAGCCTCTCTAACATCCACGAGCAGTACTTC.

The rearrangement uses TRBV28 and TRBJ2-7; possibly TRBD1 for D (5 bases). Trimming took 2 bases from V and 2 from J, leaving 13 bases between them. The CDR3 spans 15 residues. Germline lookup yields CDR1 MDHEN and CDR2 SYDVKM. CDR3 sequence: CASSLRLGHPYEQYF. For the CDR3, the DNA is TGTGCCAGCAGTTTAAGGCTCGGACACCCCTACGAGCAGTACTTC.